The clone carrying this T cell receptor beta chain was seen repeatedly, ten times or more. The data were taken from a study of T cells in Graves' hyperthyroidism and ophthalmopathy. Exclusion of patients followed from uncontrolled infection, other autoimmune disease, pregnancy or lactation. The PBMCs were sourced from fresh peripheral blood (approximately 9.6 ml). The V and J ends lost 5 bases and 2 bases, in that order; junction bases with no gene match: 3. This CDR3 contains 15 residues. TCR beta CDR3 region amplification was performed from RNA transcripts. RT-PCR in the first round (using the HTBI primer set) targeted the TCR CDR3. TCRdb re-called the multiplex PCR reads through MiXCR, storing one row per CDR3 protein. The data show some 370,000 distinct CDR3 sequences, with 11% to 15% seen just once and 25% to 30% held by the top ten.

This TCR was recovered from a man aged 50 or older with Graves' ophthalmopathy. The chain uses TRBV12-3 or TRBV12-4 and TRBJ2-2, with 9 bases identical to TRBD2. The sample consisted of blood. CDR3 sequence reads: CASSRGTSNTGELFF. CDR3 sequence (DNA): TGTGCCAGCAGTAGAGGGACTAGCAACACCGGGGAGCTGTTTTTT.